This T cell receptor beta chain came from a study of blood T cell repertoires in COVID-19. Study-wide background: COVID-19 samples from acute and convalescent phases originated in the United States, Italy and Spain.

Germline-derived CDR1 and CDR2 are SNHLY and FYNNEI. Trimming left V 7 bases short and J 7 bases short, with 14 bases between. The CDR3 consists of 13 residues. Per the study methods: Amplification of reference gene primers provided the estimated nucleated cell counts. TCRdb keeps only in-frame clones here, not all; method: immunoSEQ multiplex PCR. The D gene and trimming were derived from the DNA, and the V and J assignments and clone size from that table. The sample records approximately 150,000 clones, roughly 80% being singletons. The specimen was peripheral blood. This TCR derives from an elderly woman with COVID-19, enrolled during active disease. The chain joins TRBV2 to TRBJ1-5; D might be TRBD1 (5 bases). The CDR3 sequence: CASTRGSGQPQHF. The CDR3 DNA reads TGTGCCAGCACGCGGGGGTCAGGGCAGCCCCAGCATTTT.